This passage covers 14 T cell receptor beta chains from one sample sequenced in a study of CD8 T cells in Susac syndrome. A quantity of about 0.5 to 1 ug RNA underwent reverse transcription using random hexamers. TCRdb fed the immunoSEQ multiplex PCR reads into MiXCR, producing one record per CDR3 protein. The sample shows 300,000 or so distinct CDR3 sequences, 92% of them seen only once. The specimen was CD4+ T cells from PBMCs. These receptors were obtained from a human donor with multiple sclerosis.

This chain links TRBV2 with TRBJ2-7; D is unresolved. Germline lookup yields CDR1 SNHLY and CDR2 FYNNEI. The length of the CDR3 is 12 residues. Deletions cut 5 bases from V and 2 bases from J, with 7 bases between. The CDR3 reads CASSPAPYEQYF. The CDR3 region has the DNA TGTGCCAGCAGTCCGGCTCCCTACGAGCAGTACTTC. Looking up the rest from reference TRBV2 and TRBJ2-7 gives the full variable domain: EPEVTQTPSHQVTQMGQEVILRCVPISNHLYFYWYRQILGQKVEFLVSFYNNEISEKSEIFDDQFSVERPDGSNFTLKIRSTKLEDSAMYFCASSPAPYEQYFGPGTRLTVT.

The rearrangement joins TRBV15 to TRBJ2-4; D is ambiguous. Between the trimmed V and J ends, which lost 4 bases and 2 bases, there was a span of 15 bases. The CDR3 runs 16 residues. CDR1 and CDR2 from the germline V gene are LNHNV and YYDKDF (reference sequence). The CDR3 bases are TGTGCCACCAGCACACCCTCTACCGGCTCCAAAAACATTCAGTACTTC. It specifies CATSTPSTGSKNIQYF.

The V call is TRBV7-9, the J call TRBJ2-1; 9 nucleotides align to TRBD1. Per germline, CDR1 SEHNR and CDR2 FQNEAQ (reference sequence). This CDR3 comprises 17 residues. V lost 5 bases, J lost 6 bases, and 14 bases stayed unmatched. In DNA, the CDR3 is TGTGCCAGCAGCCGGCGGGTCGGGACAGGGCCCCCCAATGAGCAGTTCTTC. Residues: CASSRRVGTGPPNEQFF.

This sequence joins TRBV3-1 and TRBJ2-2; the match to TRBD2 covers 8 bases. Losses at the gene ends were 6 bases for V and 4 bases for J; bases not matched to a gene: 4. CDR3 length: 14 residues. Germline V CDR1 and CDR2: LGHDT, YNNKEL (reference sequence). In DNA form, the CDR3 reads TGTGCCAGCAGGACCGGACTAGCCACCGGGGAGCTGTTTTTT. It yields the protein CASRTGLATGELFF. Together with reference TRBV3-1 and TRBJ2-2, the CDR3 gives the full variable domain: DTAVSQTPKYLVTQMGNDKSIKCEQNLGHDTMYWYKQDSKKFLKIMFSYNNKELIINETVPNRFSPKSPDKAHLNLHINSLELGDSAVYFCASRTGLATGELFFGEGSRLTVL.

The chain carries TRBV19 and TRBJ2-1; the match to TRBD2 covers 10 bases. Looked up from germline, CDR1 is LNHDA and CDR2 is SQIVND (reference sequence). The V gene end was trimmed by 1 base and the J gene end by 3 bases; junction bases not matched to a gene: 6. This CDR3 is 17 amino acids long. In DNA, the CDR3 is TGTGCCAGTAGTATAGTGGGAACTAGCGGGAACTACAATGAGCAGTTCTTC. Encoded protein: CASSIVGTSGNYNEQFF.

The rearrangement links TRBV27 to TRBJ2-1, with 13 bases matching TRBD2. Trimming took 6 bases from V and 1 from J; bases not matched to a gene: 6. From germline, CDR1 is MNHEY and CDR2 SMNVEV (reference sequence). The CDR3 runs 17 residues. The CDR3 region has the DNA TGTGCCAGCAGCTTGGGACTAGCGGGGTCTTCCTACAATGAGCAGTTCTTC. Its translation is CASSLGLAGSSYNEQFF.

With regard to this clonotype: A read error is likely, as this CDR3 ends without the conserved phenylalanine or tryptophan. This chain connects TRBV12-3 or TRBV12-4 to TRBJ2-7, with 13 bases fitting TRBD2. This CDR3 is 20 amino acids long. V lost 2 bases, J lost 5 bases, and 18 bases stayed unmatched. Written as DNA, the CDR3 is TGTGCCAGCAGTTTAACTAATCCGGGACTAGCGGGACCCACCAGGGACGAGCAGTACCTC. Translated, it gives CASSLTNPGLAGPTRDEQYL.

This chain links TRBV6-1 with TRBJ1-1, with 7 bases identical to TRBD1. Germline CDR1 and CDR2: MNHNS and SASEGT. J lost 5 bases, V lost 11 bases, and 11 bases had no gene match. CDR3 size: 13 residues. The CDR3 region is CASTWDRGTEAFF. CDR3 coding DNA: TGTGCCTCAACGTGGGACAGAGGGACTGAAGCTTTCTTT.

Note on this clonotype: The junction shows a germline mismatch at one end, possibly a read error. This rearrangement joins TRBV7-9 to TRBJ1-2; D not resolved. There are 16 residues in the CDR3. Per the germline V gene, CDR1 is SEHNR and CDR2 is FQNEAQ (reference sequence). CDR3: CASTLFDEGIDYGYTF. The CDR3, as DNA: TGTGCCAGCACCTTATTTGATGAAGGGATCGACTATGGCTACACCTTC.

This chain links TRBV15 with TRBJ2-7; the D call may be TRBD1 or TRBD2 (5 bases each). Germline V gives CDR1 LNHNV, CDR2 YYDKDF (reference sequence). The V gene lost 0 bases and the J gene lost 4 bases, with 10 bases spanning the gap. This CDR3 comprises 14 residues. CDR3 residues: CATSRERGGYEQYF. CDR3 sequence (DNA): TGTGCCACCAGCAGAGAGAGGGGCGGGTACGAGCAGTACTTC. Variable domain in full (rest from reference TRBV15 and TRBJ2-7): DAMVIQNPRYQVTQFGKPVTLSCSQTLNHNVMYWYQQKSSQAPKLLFHYYDKDFNNEADTPDNFQSRRPNTSFCFLDIRSPGLGDTAMYLCATSRERGGYEQYFGPGTRLTVT.

The chain combines TRBV7-9 with TRBJ1-2; D uncertain. This CDR3 region has 16 residues. V was trimmed by 4 bases and J by 6 bases, leaving 21 bases between them. CDR1 is SEHNR, CDR2 FQNEAQ, per germline (reference sequence). CDR3 bases: TGTGCCAGCAGCTCCATGGTGGGCCCCCGAGGAGATGGCTACACCTTC. Residues: CASSSMVGPRGDGYTF.

The chain is built from TRBV5-1 and TRBJ2-3; D is unclear. V shed 4 bases and J shed 3 bases, with 12 bases lying between them. Germline-derived CDR1 and CDR2 are SGHRS and YFSETQ. The CDR3 contains 14 residues. CDR3 region: CASSPAARTDTQYF. For the CDR3, the DNA is TGCGCCAGCAGCCCCGCGGCCAGAACAGATACGCAGTATTTT.

The chain couples TRBV30 to TRBJ1-6; 9 bases line up with TRBD1. The V and J ends lost 2 bases and 4 bases, in that order; junction bases with no gene match: 12. Germline CDR1 is GTSNPN and CDR2 is SVGIG (reference sequence). The CDR3 contains 18 residues. The CDR3 DNA is TGTGCCTGGAGTAGTGGACAGGGGCCCCTCCAATATAATTCACCCCTCCACTTT. Its translation: CAWSSGQGPLQYNSPLHF.

V is TRBV6-1 and J is TRBJ2-6; D unresolved. The CDR3 has 16 residues. The germline V and J ends were trimmed by 2 bases and 1 base, with 9 bases remaining between them. Germline CDR1 MNHNS, CDR2 SASEGT. The CDR3 region has the DNA TGTGCCAGCAGTGAAAGTAGGTCGTCTGGGGCCAACGTCCTGACTTTC. Amino acid sequence: CASSESRSSGANVLTF.